These T cell receptor beta chains were read from a single sample in a study of T cell responses to AZD1222 COVID-19 vaccine. Profiling relied on immunoSEQ multiplex PCR, and the TCRdb table lists in-frame clones only, not all of them. The sample yields approximately 80,000 clones, around 90% seen once. Sample: peripheral blood, taken 28 days after the second AZD1222 dose. The receptors derive from an adult who received the AZD1222 COVID-19 vaccine. Both conserved end residues are trimmed from each CDR3.

CDR3 protein: ASSFPIRTAASNQPQH
V gene: TRBV28
J gene: TRBJ1-5

CDR3 protein: ASSPRDYRYEQY
V gene: TRBV5-1
J gene: TRBJ2-7

CDR3 protein: ASSPLGGNTEAF
V gene: TRBV3-1/TRBV3-2
J gene: TRBJ1-1

CDR3 protein: ASSLRTGAYEQY
V gene: TRBV7-9
J gene: TRBJ2-7

CDR3 protein: ASSQDFGGGGTEAF
V gene: TRBV3-1/TRBV3-2
J gene: TRBJ1-1

CDR3 protein: ASSPEDQRVGQF
V gene: TRBV11-2
J gene: TRBJ2-1

CDR3 protein: ASSPEHGSPLH
V gene: TRBV11-2
J gene: TRBJ1-6

CDR3 protein: ASSPRGEKLF
V gene: TRBV5-1
J gene: TRBJ1-4

CDR3 protein: SVGLLQDTQY
V gene: TRBV29-1
J gene: TRBJ2-3

CDR3 protein: ASTTGPLNQPQH
V gene: TRBV23-1
J gene: TRBJ1-5

CDR3 protein: ASSLGLVYEQY
V gene: TRBV11-2
J gene: TRBJ2-7

CDR3 protein: SVGGGTDTQY
V gene: TRBV29-1
J gene: TRBJ2-3

CDR3 protein: AWGYGAEAF
V gene: TRBV30
J gene: TRBJ1-1

CDR3 protein: ASSSGTGNEQY
V gene: TRBV28
J gene: TRBJ2-7

CDR3 protein: ASSSRVYGYT
V gene: TRBV28
J gene: TRBJ1-2

CDR3 protein: ASSLNGQPQH
V gene: TRBV28
J gene: TRBJ1-5

CDR3 protein: ASWTRGHNEQF
V gene: TRBV6-5
J gene: TRBJ2-1

CDR3 protein: ASSKTSGLGVSGELF
V gene: TRBV27
J gene: TRBJ2-2

CDR3 protein: ASSQQGFLYEQY
V gene: TRBV3-1/TRBV3-2
J gene: TRBJ2-7

CDR3 protein: ASSVAGGQPQH
V gene: TRBV9
J gene: TRBJ1-5

CDR3 protein: ASSYSENTGELF
V gene: TRBV6-2/TRBV6-3
J gene: TRBJ2-2

CDR3 protein: ASSELAGGPGELF
V gene: TRBV6-1
J gene: TRBJ2-2

CDR3 protein: ATSDLGLAGGGREQF
V gene: TRBV24-1
J gene: TRBJ2-1

CDR3 protein: AWISSRETQY
V gene: TRBV30
J gene: TRBJ2-5

CDR3 protein: AISESIQEGYT
V gene: TRBV10-3
J gene: TRBJ1-2

CDR3 protein: ASSPTRHEQF
V gene: TRBV7-6
J gene: TRBJ2-1

CDR3 protein: ATSKTGTTHEQY
V gene: TRBV24-1
J gene: TRBJ2-7

CDR3 protein: ASSISGGRATDTQY
V gene: TRBV19
J gene: TRBJ2-3

CDR3 protein: ASSSLRGSMNTEAF
V gene: TRBV28
J gene: TRBJ1-1

CDR3 protein: ASSITGGSETQY
V gene: TRBV10-2
J gene: TRBJ2-5

CDR3 protein: ASSQGAHGELF
V gene: TRBV3-1/TRBV3-2
J gene: TRBJ2-2

CDR3 protein: ASSSPASWSAYEQY
V gene: TRBV28
J gene: TRBJ2-7

CDR3 protein: ASSLLAGETDTQY
V gene: TRBV6-5
J gene: TRBJ2-3

CDR3 protein: ASSDPLLDRRSYEQY
V gene: TRBV6-4
J gene: TRBJ2-7

CDR3 protein: ASSFRDRGNKQY
V gene: TRBV7-9
J gene: TRBJ2-7

CDR3 protein: ASSLLGLASHNEQF
V gene: TRBV28
J gene: TRBJ2-1

CDR3 protein: ASSQDLGTSGSTSTDTQY
V gene: TRBV3-1/TRBV3-2
J gene: TRBJ2-3

CDR3 protein: ASSFGLAGSYNEQF
V gene: TRBV28
J gene: TRBJ2-1

CDR3 protein: ASSFTPASGNLGSYEQY
V gene: TRBV5-5
J gene: TRBJ2-7

CDR3 protein: ASSQGTSGRAGEQF
V gene: TRBV5-4
J gene: TRBJ2-1

CDR3 protein: ASSLETYTDTQY
V gene: TRBV7-2
J gene: TRBJ2-3

CDR3 protein: ASSLLGDLGEQF
V gene: TRBV5-1
J gene: TRBJ2-1

CDR3 protein: ASSPPGRGHYEQY
V gene: TRBV14
J gene: TRBJ2-7

CDR3 protein: ASSNRGYEQY
V gene: TRBV27
J gene: TRBJ2-7

CDR3 protein: ATSDLLYGGLMNNEQF
V gene: TRBV24-1
J gene: TRBJ2-1

CDR3 protein: ASSPRQGLRPSGNTIY
V gene: TRBV4-2
J gene: TRBJ1-3

CDR3 protein: ASLGRVARQYNEQF
V gene: TRBV2
J gene: TRBJ2-1

CDR3 protein: AISDHTLNTEAF
V gene: TRBV10-3
J gene: TRBJ1-1

CDR3 protein: ATSRASGIGETQY
V gene: TRBV15
J gene: TRBJ2-5

CDR3 protein: ASSQTTGNTEAF
V gene: TRBV7-3
J gene: TRBJ1-1

CDR3 protein: ASSSSGTSGYNEQF
V gene: TRBV11-2
J gene: TRBJ2-1

CDR3 protein: ASPKIPSGTGPRQAGNTIY
V gene: TRBV23-1
J gene: TRBJ1-3

CDR3 protein: ASSLQTSGYNEQF
V gene: TRBV5-1
J gene: TRBJ2-1

CDR3 protein: ASSHLSGIYEQY
V gene: TRBV3-1/TRBV3-2
J gene: TRBJ2-7

CDR3 protein: ASSSQGQGTYGYT
V gene: TRBV28
J gene: TRBJ1-2

CDR3 protein: ASSPGWDEQY
V gene: TRBV19
J gene: TRBJ2-7

CDR3 protein: ASNEGFGENTGELF
V gene: TRBV2
J gene: TRBJ2-2

CDR3 protein: ASSSTQGGGANVLT
V gene: TRBV11-2
J gene: TRBJ2-6